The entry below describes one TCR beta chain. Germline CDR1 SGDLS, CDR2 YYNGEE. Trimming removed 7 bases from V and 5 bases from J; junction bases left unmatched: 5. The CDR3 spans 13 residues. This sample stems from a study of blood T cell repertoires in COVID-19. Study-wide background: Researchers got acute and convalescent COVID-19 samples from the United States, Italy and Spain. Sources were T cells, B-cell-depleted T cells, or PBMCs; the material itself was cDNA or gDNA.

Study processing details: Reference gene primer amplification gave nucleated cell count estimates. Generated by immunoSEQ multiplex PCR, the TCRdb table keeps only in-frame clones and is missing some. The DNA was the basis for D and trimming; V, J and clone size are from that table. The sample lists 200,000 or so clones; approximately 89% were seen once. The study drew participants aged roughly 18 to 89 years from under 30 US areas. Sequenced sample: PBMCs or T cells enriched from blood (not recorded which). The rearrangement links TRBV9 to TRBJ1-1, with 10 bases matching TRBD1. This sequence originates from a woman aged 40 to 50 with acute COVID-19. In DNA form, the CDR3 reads TGTGCCAGCGGGACAGGGGCGAGGACTGAAGCTTTCTTT. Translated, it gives CASGTGARTEAFF. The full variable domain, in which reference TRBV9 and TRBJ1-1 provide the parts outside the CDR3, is DSGVTQTPKHLITATGQRVTLRCSPRSGDLSVYWYQQSLDQGLQFLIQYYNGEERAKGNILERFSAQQFPDLHSELNLSSLELGDSALYFCASGTGARTEAFFGQGTRLTVV.